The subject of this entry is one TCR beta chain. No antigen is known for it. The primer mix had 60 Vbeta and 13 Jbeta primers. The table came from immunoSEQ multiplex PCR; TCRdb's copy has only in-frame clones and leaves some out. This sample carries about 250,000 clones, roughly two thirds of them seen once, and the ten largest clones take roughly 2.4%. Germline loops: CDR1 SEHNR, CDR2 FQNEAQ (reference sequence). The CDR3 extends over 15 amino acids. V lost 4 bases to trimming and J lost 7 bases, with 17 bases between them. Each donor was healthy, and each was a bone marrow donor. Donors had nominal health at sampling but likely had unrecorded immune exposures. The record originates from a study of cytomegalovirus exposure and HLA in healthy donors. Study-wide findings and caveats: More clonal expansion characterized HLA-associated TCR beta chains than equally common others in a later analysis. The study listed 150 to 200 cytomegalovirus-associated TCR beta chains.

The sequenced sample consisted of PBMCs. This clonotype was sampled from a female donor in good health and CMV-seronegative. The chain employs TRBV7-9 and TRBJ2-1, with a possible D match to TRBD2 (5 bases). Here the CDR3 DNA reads TGTGCCAGCAGCTCCCCATGGGAGTCGGGAAATGAGCAGTTCTTC. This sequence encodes CASSSPWESGNEQFF.